Following are 10 T cell receptor beta chains from one sample sequenced in a study of T cell responses to AZD1222 COVID-19 vaccine. The assay was immunoSEQ multiplex PCR, and TCRdb's table has in-frame clones only and misses some. Of over 150,000 clones listed, around 90% are singletons. Source: peripheral blood, taken 28 days after the second AZD1222 dose. These TCRs come from an adult who received the AZD1222 COVID-19 vaccine.

This chain connects TRBV4-1 to TRBJ2-5, with 11 bases aligning to TRBD1. V trimming: 1 base; J trimming: 5 bases; junction bases outside the gene matches: 6. CDR1 and CDR2 (germline): MGHRA, YSYEKL. The CDR3 is 16 amino acids. The DNA of the CDR3 is TGCGCCAGCAGCCAAGGACCGGGACAGGGGGGCGAGACCCAGTACTTC. It is translated as CASSQGPGQGGETQYF.

The chain joins TRBV13 to TRBJ2-1; 8 bases are shared with TRBD2. Germline V gene lookup returns CDR1 PRHDT and CDR2 FYEKMQ (reference sequence). The CDR3 sequence is 14 residues long. Germline trimming cut 4 bases from V and 6 bases from J; bases unmatched to any gene: 5. CDR3 sequence reads: CASSSGGLTNEQFF. The CDR3, as DNA: TGTGCCAGCAGCTCGGGGGGGCTCACCAATGAGCAGTTCTTC. Together with reference TRBV13 and TRBJ2-1, the CDR3 gives the full variable domain: AAGVIQSPRHLIKEKRETATLKCYPIPRHDTVYWYQQGPGQDPQFLISFYEKMQSDKGSIPDRFSAQQFSDYHSELNMSSLELGDSALYFCASSSGGLTNEQFFGPGTRLTVL.

The rearrangement joins TRBV12-3 or TRBV12-4 to TRBJ1-2; no definite D call. V dropped 4 bases and J dropped 8 bases, with 14 bases sitting between them. The CDR3 spans 13 residues. The CDR3: CASSSLNNNGYTF. The CDR3 nucleotides read TGTGCCAGCAGTTCCCTCAATAATAACGGCTACACCTTC.

J is TRBJ1-2 and V is TRBV25-1; 10 nucleotides match TRBD1. The V segment lost 0 bases and the J segment 8 bases; nucleotides outside the gene matches: 12. The CDR3 is 17 residues long. In germline, CDR1 is MGHDK, CDR2 SYGVNS. Written as DNA, the CDR3 is TGTGCCAGCAGTGAATACTTCGGGACAGGGGAGGTTGGGGGCTACACCTTC. Its translation is CASSEYFGTGEVGGYTF.

This clone appeared a single time. The V gene is TRBV9, the J gene TRBJ2-5, with 8 bases fitting TRBD1. This CDR3 is built from 15 residues. V shed 0 bases and J 5 bases; nucleotides not matched to a gene: 6. Germline-derived CDR1 and CDR2 are SGDLS and YYNGEE. CDR3 loop: CASSVGSGGHETQYF. The CDR3 DNA sequence: TGTGCCAGCAGCGTAGGGTCAGGGGGCCATGAGACCCAGTACTTC.

The chain is built from TRBV5-1 and TRBJ1-2; D remains unclear. The CDR3 runs 13 residues. The ends were cut back, 4 bases at V and 8 bases at J, with 15 bases in the middle. Per germline, CDR1 SGHRS and CDR2 YFSETQ. The CDR3 spells CASSLRISSGYTF. DNA of the CDR3: TGCGCCAGCAGCCTAAGAATCTCTTCGGGCTACACCTTC.

The sample holds a few counts of this clone. V and J are TRBV5-6 and TRBJ2-7; 7 bases fit TRBD1. The V and J ends lost 2 bases and 4 bases, in that order; junction bases with no gene match: 6. The CDR3 contains 14 residues. The germline V gene has CDR1 SGHDT and CDR2 YYEEEE. CDR3 nucleotides: TGTGCCAGCAGCTTAGGACAGGATCTTTACGAGCAGTACTTC. Protein: CASSLGQDLYEQYF.

The chain recombines TRBV29-1 with TRBJ2-7, with 9 bases that match TRBD1. The CDR3 is made up of 12 amino acids. CDR1 is SQVTM, CDR2 ANQGSEA, per germline. The ends lost 5 bases at V and 7 bases at J; junction bases unmatched: 6. The CDR3 reads CSVYRGQGEQYF. DNA for the CDR3: TGCAGCGTTTACAGGGGGCAAGGGGAGCAGTACTTC.

The V and J genes are TRBV27 and TRBJ2-7; 8 bases are shared with TRBD2. There are 14 residues in the CDR3. In germline, CDR1 is MNHEY, CDR2 SMNVEV (reference sequence). The ends lost 4 bases at V and 2 bases at J; junction bases unmatched: 4. The DNA for the CDR3 is TGTGCCAGCAGTTCGGACGGGGGGGCCTACGAGCAGTACTTC. This gives the protein CASSSDGGAYEQYF.

V and J are TRBV28 and TRBJ2-3; 9 bases map to TRBD1. V lost 7 bases, J lost 2 bases, and 10 bases stayed unmatched. Germline CDR1 reads MDHEN; CDR2 reads SYDVKM. The CDR3 contains 16 residues. The DNA for the CDR3 is TGTGCCAGCATCTCTGGGGGGACAGGGTTCACAGATACGCAGTATTTT. Protein sequence: CASISGGTGFTDTQYF.